A single T cell receptor beta chain is shown here with its context. No antigen is known for it. No much larger clone is present one base from it, and per-base qualities are unavailable. At one collaborating source in Seattle, patients were enrolled during active infection and were followed longitudinally through the course of disease. Collaborating institutions collected whole blood in K2EDTA tubes following their own protocols. For TCRbeta analysis, collaborators shipped samples in one of three forms: frozen whole blood, isolated PBMCs, or DNA extracted from either of those sample types. These data belong to a study of blood T cell repertoires in COVID-19 (dated by TCRdb to 2018 to 2021). Describing the broader study: Collaborator samples came from the United States, Italy and Spain and covered acute and convalescent phases of COVID-19. The repertoires were released in a freely available public database intended as a resource for research on the immune response to SARS-CoV-2. Deeply sampled blood TCRbeta repertoires from subjects exposed to, actively infected with, or recovered from COVID-19 were included in the dataset. The prospective study material was composed of cDNA or gDNA derived from T cells, B-cell-depleted T cells, or PBMCs. Samples were obtained from the ongoing ImmuneRACE study (first 160 participants) and from 1,200 or so subjects provided by 6 global collaborators. Nearly every sample came with metadata listing a de-identified subject ID, COVID-19 status, age in years and sex. Where HLA class I and class II types were available, the types were taken from metadata supplied by the sample provider, not from assay-based typing. The study at large found these results: The quantity of clinical and demographic metadata differed by source and by participant and was supplied without curation.

The immunoSEQ Assay, a bias-controlled multiplex PCR, was used to amplify TCRbeta CDR3 regions from genomic DNA. The paper's data handling went like this. Within the assay, amplification of reference gene primers was used to estimate how many nucleated cells each sample contained. To quantify the absolute abundance of each unique TCRbeta CDR3 rearrangement, sequence reads were collapsed and filtered. For each sample, productive Simpson clonality was calculated as the square root of Simpson's diversity index across productive rearrangements. TCRdb took over this immuneACCESS table, retaining in-frame rearrangements with V and J assigned. Such tables are incomplete; in checked studies, under half of the missing clones stem from an unresolved V gene, and the remainder is unexplained. Clonal size and the V and J genes are those of that table, whereas D and trimming came from the DNA. This sample has about 200,000 clones in its table, and more than 80% of those were observed once. The biggest ten clones account for approximately 8% of the sample.

Sequences were obtained from peripheral blood. This sequence originates from an elderly woman with COVID-19, enrolled during active disease.

CDR3 sequence: CASSWDRGEQFF. The DNA reads TGTGCCAGCAGTTGGGACAGAGGGGAGCAGTTCTTC. The chain employs TRBV12-3 or TRBV12-4 and TRBJ2-1; 7 junctional bases match TRBD1. There are 12 amino acids in the CDR3, from cysteine to phenylalanine inclusive. CDR3 DNA only is kept here, 36 bases in frame from base 1. Compared with germline, V lacks 4 bases and J lacks 10 bases; bases without a gene match: 4.